This TCR beta chain was retrieved from a study of shared clonotypes between healthy human individuals. Looking at the study overall: Donor composition was a couple of women and three men, aged 18 to 49.

The CDR3 runs to 16 residues. The germline V gene encodes CDR1 MRHNA and CDR2 SNTAGT. Germline trimming cut 4 bases from V and 4 bases from J; bases unmatched to any gene: 13. Study processing details: Sequence data from immunoSEQ were junction-only and lacked quality scores; consequently, filtering differed. Sequencing was performed with immunoSEQ multiplex PCR; in TCRdb, only in-frame clones are kept and a portion is missing. That table is the source of V, J and clone size, and D and trimming were worked out from the DNA. The sample includes over a million clones, around 97% of them seen just once.

This clonotype was obtained from a man aged 25 to 40 in good health. This rearrangement joins TRBV6-4 to TRBJ2-7, with 7 bases lining up with TRBD1. The sequenced sample was naive CD4+ T cells sorted from blood. Regarding subset: CD45RA+ positively selected. The CDR3 sequence: CASSALPGTAEYEQYF. The CDR3 bases are TGTGCCAGCAGTGCACTACCGGGGACAGCCGAATACGAGCAGTACTTC.